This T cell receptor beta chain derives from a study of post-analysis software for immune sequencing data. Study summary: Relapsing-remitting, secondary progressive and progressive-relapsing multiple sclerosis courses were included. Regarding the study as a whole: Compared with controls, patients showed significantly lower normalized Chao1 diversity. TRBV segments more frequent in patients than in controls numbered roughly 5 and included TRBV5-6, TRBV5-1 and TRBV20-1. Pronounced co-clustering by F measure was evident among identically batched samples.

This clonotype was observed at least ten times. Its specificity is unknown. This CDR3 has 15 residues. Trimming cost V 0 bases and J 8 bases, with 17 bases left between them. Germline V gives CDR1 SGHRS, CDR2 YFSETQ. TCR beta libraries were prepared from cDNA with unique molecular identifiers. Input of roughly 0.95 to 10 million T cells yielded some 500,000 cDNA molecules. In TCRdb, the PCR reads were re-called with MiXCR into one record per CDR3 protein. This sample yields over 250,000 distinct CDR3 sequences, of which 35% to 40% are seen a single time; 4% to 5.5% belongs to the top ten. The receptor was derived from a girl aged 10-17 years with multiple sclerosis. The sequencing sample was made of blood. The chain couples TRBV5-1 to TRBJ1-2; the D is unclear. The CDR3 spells CASSLEGRVEAGYTF. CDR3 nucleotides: TGCGCCAGCAGCTTGGAGGGCAGAGTAGAGGCCGGCTACACCTTC.